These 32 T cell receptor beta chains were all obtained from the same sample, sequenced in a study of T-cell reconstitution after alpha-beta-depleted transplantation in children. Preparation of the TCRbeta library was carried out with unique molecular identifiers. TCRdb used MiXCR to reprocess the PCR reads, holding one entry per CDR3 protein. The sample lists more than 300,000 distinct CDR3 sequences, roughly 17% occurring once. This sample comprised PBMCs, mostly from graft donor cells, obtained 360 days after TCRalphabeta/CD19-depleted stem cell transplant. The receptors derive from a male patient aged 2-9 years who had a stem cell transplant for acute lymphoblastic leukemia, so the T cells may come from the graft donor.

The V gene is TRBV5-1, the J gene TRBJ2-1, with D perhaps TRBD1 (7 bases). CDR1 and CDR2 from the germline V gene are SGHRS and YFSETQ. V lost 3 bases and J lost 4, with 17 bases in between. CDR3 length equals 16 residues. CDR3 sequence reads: CASSWRGLVSYNEQFF. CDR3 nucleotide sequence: TGCGCCAGCAGCTGGAGGGGGCTAGTTAGTTACAATGAGCAGTTCTTC.

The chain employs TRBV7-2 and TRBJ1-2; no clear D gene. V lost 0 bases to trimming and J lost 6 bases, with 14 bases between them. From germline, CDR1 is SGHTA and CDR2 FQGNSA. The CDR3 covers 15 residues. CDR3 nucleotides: TGTGCCAGCAGCTTAGCGCATGGGCGAACGGATGGCTACACCTTC. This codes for CASSLAHGRTDGYTF.

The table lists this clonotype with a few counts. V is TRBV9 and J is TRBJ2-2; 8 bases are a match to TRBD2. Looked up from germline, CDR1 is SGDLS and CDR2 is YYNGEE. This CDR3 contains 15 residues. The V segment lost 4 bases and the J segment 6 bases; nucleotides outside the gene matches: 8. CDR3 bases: TGTGCCAGCAGCAAACTAGCGGATAGGCCCGGGGAGCTGTTTTTT. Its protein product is CASSKLADRPGELFF.

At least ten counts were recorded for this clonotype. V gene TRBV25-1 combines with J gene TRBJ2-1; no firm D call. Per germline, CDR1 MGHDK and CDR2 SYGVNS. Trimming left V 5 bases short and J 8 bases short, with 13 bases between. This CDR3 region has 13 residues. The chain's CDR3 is CASSLSNPDEQFF. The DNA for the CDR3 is TGTGCCAGCAGTTTGTCCAACCCTGATGAGCAGTTCTTC. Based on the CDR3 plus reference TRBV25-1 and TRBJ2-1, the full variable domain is EADIYQTPRYLVIGTGKKITLECSQTMGHDKMYWYQQDPGMELHLIHYSYGVNSTEKGDLSSESTVSRIRTEHFPLTLESARPSHTSQYLCASSLSNPDEQFFGPGTRLTVL.

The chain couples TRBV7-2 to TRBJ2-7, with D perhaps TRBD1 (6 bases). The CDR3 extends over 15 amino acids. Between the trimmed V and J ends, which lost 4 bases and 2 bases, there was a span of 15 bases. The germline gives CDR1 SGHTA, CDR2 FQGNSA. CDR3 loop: CASSYSGTKPYEQYF. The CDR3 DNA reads TGTGCCAGCAGCTACTCCGGGACAAAACCCTACGAGCAGTACTTC.

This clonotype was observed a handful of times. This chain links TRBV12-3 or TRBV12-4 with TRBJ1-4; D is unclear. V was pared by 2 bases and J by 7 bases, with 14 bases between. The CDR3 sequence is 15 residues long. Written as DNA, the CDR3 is TGTGCCAGCAGTTTACTCCGCTTGGGGAGTGAAAAACTGTTTTTT. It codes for CASSLLRLGSEKLFF.

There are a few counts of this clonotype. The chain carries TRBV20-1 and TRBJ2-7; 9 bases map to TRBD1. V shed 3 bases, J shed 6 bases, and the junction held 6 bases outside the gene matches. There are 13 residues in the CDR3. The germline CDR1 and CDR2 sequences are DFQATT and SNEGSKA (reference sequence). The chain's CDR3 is CSARGTGTGEQYF. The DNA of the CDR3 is TGCAGTGCTAGGGGGACAGGGACTGGCGAGCAGTACTTC.

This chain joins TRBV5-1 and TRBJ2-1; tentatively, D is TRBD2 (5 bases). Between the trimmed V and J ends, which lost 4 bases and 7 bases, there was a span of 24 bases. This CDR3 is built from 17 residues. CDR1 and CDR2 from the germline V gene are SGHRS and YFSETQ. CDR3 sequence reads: CASSPSLAGPLGNEQFF. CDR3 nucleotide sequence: TGCGCCAGCAGCCCATCTCTCGCGGGCCCCCTGGGGAATGAGCAGTTCTTC.

CDR3 sequence (DNA): TGCGCCAGCAGCCAAGAACCCAATGAGCAGTTCTTC. It translates to CASSQEPNEQFF. The chain carries TRBV4-3 and TRBJ2-1; D unclear. Germline CDR1 is LGHNA and CDR2 is YSLEER. V gave up 0 bases and J gave up 6 bases, with 3 bases separating them. This CDR3 has 12 amino acids.

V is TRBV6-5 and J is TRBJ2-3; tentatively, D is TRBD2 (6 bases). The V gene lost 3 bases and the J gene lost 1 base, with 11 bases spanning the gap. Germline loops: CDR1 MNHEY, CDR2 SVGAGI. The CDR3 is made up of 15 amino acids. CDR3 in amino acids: CASSYMGGGTDTQYF. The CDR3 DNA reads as TGTGCCAGCAGTTATATGGGGGGTGGCACAGATACGCAGTATTTT.

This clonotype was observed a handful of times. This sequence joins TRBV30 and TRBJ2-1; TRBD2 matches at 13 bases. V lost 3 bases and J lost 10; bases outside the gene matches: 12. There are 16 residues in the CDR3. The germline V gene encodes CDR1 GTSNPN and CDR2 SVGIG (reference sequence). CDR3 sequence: CAWSSPGLAGPSEQFF. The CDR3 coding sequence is TGTGCCTGGAGCTCTCCGGGACTAGCGGGACCCTCGGAGCAGTTCTTC. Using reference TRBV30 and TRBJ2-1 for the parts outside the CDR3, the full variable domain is SQTIHQWPATLVQPVGSPLSLECTVEGTSNPNLYWYRQAAGRGLQLLFYSVGIGQISSEVPQNLSASRPQDRQFILSSKKLLLSDSGFYLCAWSSPGLAGPSEQFFGPGTRLTVL.

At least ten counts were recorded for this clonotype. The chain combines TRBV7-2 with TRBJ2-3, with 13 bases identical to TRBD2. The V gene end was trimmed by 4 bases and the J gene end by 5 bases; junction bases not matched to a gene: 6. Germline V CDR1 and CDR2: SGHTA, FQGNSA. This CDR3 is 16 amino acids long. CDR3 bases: TGTGCCAGCAGCTCACGACTAGCGGGAGGTGGAGATACGCAGTATTTT. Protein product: CASSSRLAGGGDTQYF.

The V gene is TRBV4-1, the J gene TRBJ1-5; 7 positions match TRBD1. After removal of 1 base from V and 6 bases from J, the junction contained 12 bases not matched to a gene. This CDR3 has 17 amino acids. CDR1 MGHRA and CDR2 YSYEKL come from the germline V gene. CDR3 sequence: CASSQASPTGLSQPQHF. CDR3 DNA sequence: TGCGCCAGCAGCCAAGCTTCCCCGACAGGGTTGAGTCAGCCCCAGCATTTT.

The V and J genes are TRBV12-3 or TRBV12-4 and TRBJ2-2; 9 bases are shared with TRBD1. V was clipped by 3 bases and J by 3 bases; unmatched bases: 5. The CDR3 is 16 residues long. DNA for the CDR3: TGTGCCAGCAGTTTCGGGACAGGGTTGTACACCGGGGAGCTGTTTTTT. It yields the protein CASSFGTGLYTGELFF.

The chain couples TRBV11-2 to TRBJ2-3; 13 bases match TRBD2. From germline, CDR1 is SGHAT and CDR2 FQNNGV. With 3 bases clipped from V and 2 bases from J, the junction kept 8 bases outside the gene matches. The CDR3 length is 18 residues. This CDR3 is CASSFTGGLAGPTDTQYF. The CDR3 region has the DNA TGTGCCAGCAGCTTTACGGGGGGACTAGCGGGACCCACAGATACGCAGTATTTT.

The CDR3 bases are TGCAGTGCCCCAGGGACCCACTACGAGCAGTACTTC. Encoded protein: CSAPGTHYEQYF. The rearrangement uses TRBV20-1 and TRBJ2-7; D is perhaps TRBD1 or TRBD2 (5 bases each). Germline V gene data show CDR1 as DFQATT and CDR2 as SNEGSKA (reference sequence). V lost 6 bases and J 3 bases, leaving 12 bases between the germline ends. CDR3 length: 12 amino acids.

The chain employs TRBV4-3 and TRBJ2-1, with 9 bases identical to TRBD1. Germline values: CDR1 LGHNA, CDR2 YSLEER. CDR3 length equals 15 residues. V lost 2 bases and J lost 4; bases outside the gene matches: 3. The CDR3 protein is CASSQSGTGYNEQFF. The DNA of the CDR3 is TGCGCCAGCAGCCAATCCGGGACAGGGTACAATGAGCAGTTCTTC.

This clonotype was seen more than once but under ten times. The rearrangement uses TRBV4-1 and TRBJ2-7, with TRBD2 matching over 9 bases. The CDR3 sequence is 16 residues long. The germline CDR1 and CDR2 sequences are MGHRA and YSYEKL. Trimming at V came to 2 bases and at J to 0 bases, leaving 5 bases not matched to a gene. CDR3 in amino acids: CASSQTSGPSSYEQYF. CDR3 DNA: TGCGCCAGCAGCCAAACTAGCGGGCCGAGCTCCTACGAGCAGTACTTC.

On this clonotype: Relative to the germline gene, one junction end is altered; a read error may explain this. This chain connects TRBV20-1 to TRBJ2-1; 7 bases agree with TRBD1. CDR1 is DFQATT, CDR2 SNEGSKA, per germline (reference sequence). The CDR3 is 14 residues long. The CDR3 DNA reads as TGCAGTGCAACTACAGGGGCCTCCTTCAATGAGCAGTTCTTC. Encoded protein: CSATTGASFNEQFF.

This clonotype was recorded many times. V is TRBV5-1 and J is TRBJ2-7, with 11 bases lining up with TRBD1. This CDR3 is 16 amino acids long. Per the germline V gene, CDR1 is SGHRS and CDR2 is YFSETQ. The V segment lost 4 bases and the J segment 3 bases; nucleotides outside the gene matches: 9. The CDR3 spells CASSPEVGTGGYEQYF. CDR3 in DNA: TGCGCCAGCAGCCCTGAAGTAGGGACAGGGGGCTACGAGCAGTACTTC.

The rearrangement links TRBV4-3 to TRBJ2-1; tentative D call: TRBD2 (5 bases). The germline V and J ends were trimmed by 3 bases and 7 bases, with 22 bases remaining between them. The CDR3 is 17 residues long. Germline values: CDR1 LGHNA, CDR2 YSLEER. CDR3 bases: TGCGCCAGCAGCCATCCCACCCAGCGACTTGGCGGGAATGAGCAGTTCTTC. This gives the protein CASSHPTQRLGGNEQFF.

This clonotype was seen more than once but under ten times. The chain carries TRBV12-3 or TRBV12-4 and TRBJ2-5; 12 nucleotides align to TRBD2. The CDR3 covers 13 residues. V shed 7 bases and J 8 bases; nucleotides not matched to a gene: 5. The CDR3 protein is CASNRLAGATQYF. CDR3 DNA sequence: TGTGCCAGCAACAGACTAGCGGGAGCCACCCAGTACTTC.

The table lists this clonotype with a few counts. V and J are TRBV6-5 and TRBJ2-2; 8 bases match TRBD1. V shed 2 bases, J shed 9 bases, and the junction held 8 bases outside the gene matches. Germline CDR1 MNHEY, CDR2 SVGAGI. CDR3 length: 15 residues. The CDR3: CASSYLGQANRELFF. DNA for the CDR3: TGTGCCAGCAGTTACCTGGGACAGGCCAATAGGGAGCTGTTTTTT.

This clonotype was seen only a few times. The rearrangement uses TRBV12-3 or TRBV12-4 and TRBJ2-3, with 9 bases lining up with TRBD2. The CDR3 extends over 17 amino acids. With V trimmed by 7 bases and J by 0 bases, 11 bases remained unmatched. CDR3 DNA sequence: TGTGCCAGCACCCTTATTGGCGGGAGGGTGAGCACAGATACGCAGTATTTT. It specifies CASTLIGGRVSTDTQYF.

CDR3 protein: CSGGLVGDEQFF. As DNA, the CDR3 is TGCAGTGGGGGTTTAGTGGGGGATGAGCAGTTCTTC. V and J are TRBV20-1 and TRBJ2-1; either TRBD1 or TRBD2 may fit D (5 bases each). Germline V gene lookup returns CDR1 DFQATT and CDR2 SNEGSKA (reference sequence). The CDR3 is 12 amino acids. V was cut by 7 bases and J by 8 bases, with 15 bases left in between.

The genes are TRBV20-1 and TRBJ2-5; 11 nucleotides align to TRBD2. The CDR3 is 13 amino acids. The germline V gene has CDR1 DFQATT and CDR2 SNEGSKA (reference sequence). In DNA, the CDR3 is TGCACCGCAGGACTAGCGGGTGGTGAGACCCAGTACTTC. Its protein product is CTAGLAGGETQYF.

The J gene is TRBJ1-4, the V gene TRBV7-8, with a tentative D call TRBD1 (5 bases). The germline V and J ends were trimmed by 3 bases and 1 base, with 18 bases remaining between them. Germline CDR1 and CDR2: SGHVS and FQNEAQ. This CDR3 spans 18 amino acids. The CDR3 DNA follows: TGTGCCAGCAGCTTGGGCCGCTTCAGGGCCCTAACTAATGAAAAACTGTTTTTT. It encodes CASSLGRFRALTNEKLFF.

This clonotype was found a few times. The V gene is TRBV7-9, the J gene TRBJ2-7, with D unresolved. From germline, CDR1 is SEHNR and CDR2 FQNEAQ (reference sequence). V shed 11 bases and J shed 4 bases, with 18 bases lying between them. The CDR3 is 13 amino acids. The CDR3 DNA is TGTGCCTCCCGTCGGGCCGGATCTTACGAGCAGTACTTC. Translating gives CASRRAGSYEQYF.

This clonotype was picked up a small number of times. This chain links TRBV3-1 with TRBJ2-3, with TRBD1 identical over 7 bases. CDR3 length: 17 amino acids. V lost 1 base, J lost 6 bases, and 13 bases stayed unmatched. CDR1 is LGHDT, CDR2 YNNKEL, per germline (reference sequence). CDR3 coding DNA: TGTGCCAGCAGCCAAGTGCGTTCAGGGGGTCGTGTGGATACGCAGTATTTT. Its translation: CASSQVRSGGRVDTQYF.

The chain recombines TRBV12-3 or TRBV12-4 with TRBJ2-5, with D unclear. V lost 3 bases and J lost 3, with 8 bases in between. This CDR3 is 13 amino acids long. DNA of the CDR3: TGTGCCAGCAGTTTCGGCAGGAAAGAGACCCAGTACTTC. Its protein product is CASSFGRKETQYF.

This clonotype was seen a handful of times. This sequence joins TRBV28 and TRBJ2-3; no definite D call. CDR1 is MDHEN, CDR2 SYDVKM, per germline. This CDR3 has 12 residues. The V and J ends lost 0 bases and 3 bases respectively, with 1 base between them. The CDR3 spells CASSLWTDTQYF. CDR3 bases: TGTGCCAGCAGTTTATGGACAGATACGCAGTATTTT.

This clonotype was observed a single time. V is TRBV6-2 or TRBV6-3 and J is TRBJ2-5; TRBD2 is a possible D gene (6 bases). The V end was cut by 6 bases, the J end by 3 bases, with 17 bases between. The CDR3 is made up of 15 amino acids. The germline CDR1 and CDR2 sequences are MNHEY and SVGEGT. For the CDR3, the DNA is TGTGCCAGCAGCCCACCGACGGGACTGAAAGAGACCCAGTACTTC. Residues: CASSPPTGLKETQYF.